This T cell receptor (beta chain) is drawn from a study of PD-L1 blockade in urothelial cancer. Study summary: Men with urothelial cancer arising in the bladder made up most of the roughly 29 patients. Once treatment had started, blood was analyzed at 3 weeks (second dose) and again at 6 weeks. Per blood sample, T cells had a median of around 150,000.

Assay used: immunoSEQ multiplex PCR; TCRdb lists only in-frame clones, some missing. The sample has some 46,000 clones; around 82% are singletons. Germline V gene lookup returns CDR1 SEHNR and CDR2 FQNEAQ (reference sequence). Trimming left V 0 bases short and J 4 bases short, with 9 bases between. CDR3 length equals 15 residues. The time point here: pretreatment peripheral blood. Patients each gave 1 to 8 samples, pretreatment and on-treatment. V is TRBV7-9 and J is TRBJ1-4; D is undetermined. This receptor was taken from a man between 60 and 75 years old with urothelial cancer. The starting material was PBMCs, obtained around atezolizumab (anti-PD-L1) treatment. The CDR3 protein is CASSLARRINEKLFF. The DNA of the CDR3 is TGTGCCAGCAGCTTAGCGCGGCGGATTAATGAAAAACTGTTTTTT.